The rows below give T cell receptor beta chains drawn from one sample of a study of T cell responses to AZD1222 COVID-19 vaccine. Sequencing used immunoSEQ multiplex PCR; TCRdb keeps in-frame clones, though not all of them. The table has about 130,000 clones, 92% seen once; the top ten hold 1.5% to 2%. The sequencing used peripheral blood, collected on day 0 of AZD1222 vaccination. These receptors were collected from an adult in good health. Each CDR3 is given with its conserved first and last residue. The D gene is left open where the match is weak. Clone size, where shown, is once, few, many, or a class for clones that have expanded.

TRBV5-4	-	TRBJ1-1	once	CASSSDGRNTEAFF	TGTGCCAGCAGCTCGGACGGCCGGAACACTGAAGCTTTCTTT
TRBV4-3	TRBD2	TRBJ2-5	-	CASSQGVSGGAVETQYF	TGCGCCAGCAGCCAAGGAGTTAGCGGGGGGGCAGTGGAGACCCAGTACTTC
TRBV19	-	TRBJ2-7	-	CASSLRGSYEQYF	TGTGCCAGTAGTCTACGGGGCTCCTACGAGCAGTACTTC
TRBV6-2/TRBV6-3	-	TRBJ2-3	-	CASSYLGADTQYF	TGTGCCAGCAGTTACCTAGGTGCAGATACGCAGTATTTT
TRBV23-1	TRBD1	TRBJ2-7	-	CASSLERDRRYEQYF	TGCGCCAGCAGTCTTGAACGGGACAGGCGTTACGAGCAGTACTTC
TRBV7-2	TRBD1	TRBJ1-4	-	CASSSPGTVLEKLFF	TGTGCCAGCAGCTCACCGGGGACAGTTCTTGAAAAACTGTTTTTT
TRBV5-1	-	TRBJ2-5	-	CASSLVRETQYF	TGCGCCAGCAGCTTGGTGAGGGAGACCCAGTACTTC
TRBV5-1	TRBD1	TRBJ1-6	-	CASSFAGGHNSPLHF	TGCGCCAGCAGCTTCGCAGGGGGCCATAATTCACCCCTCCACTTT
TRBV20-1	-	TRBJ1-2	-	CSATGVYGYTF	TGCAGTGCCACCGGGGTCTATGGCTACACCTTC
TRBV7-2	-	TRBJ2-7	-	CASSWGYSSYEQYF	TGTGCCAGCAGCTGGGGTTACTCATCCTACGAGCAGTACTTC
TRBV7-8	-	TRBJ2-3	once	CASSLARGSDTQYF	TGTGCCAGCAGCTTAGCTCGGGGATCAGATACGCAGTATTTT
TRBV18	-	TRBJ2-2	-	CASSPLSTVPGELFF	TGTGCCAGCTCACCCCTCTCGACAGTACCCGGGGAGCTGTTTTTT
TRBV9	-	TRBJ2-3	-	CASSVGTSTDTQYF	TGTGCCAGCAGCGTGGGGACTAGCACAGATACGCAGTATTTT
TRBV29-1	-	TRBJ1-1	-	CSVEGLGGTEAFF	TGCAGCGTTGAAGGGCTAGGGGGTACCGAAGCTTTCTTT
TRBV4-1	TRBD2	TRBJ2-3	-	CASSRRALASSTDTQYF	TGCGCCAGCAGCCGAAGGGCACTAGCGTCGAGCACAGATACGCAGTATTTT
TRBV7-9	-	TRBJ1-3	-	CASSLGAGNTIYF	TGTGCCAGCAGCTTAGGGGCTGGAAACACCATATATTTT
TRBV19	-	TRBJ1-1	-	CASSTGGVLNTEAFF	TGTGCCAGTAGTACCGGGGGAGTGTTGAACACTGAAGCTTTCTTT
TRBV7-2	TRBD1	TRBJ1-4	-	CASSSWRDSSYIF	TGTGCCAGCAGCTCCTGGAGGGACAGTAGTTACATTTTT
TRBV6-2/TRBV6-3	-	TRBJ1-2	-	CASSSIAGTANYGYTF	TGTGCCAGCAGTTCTATAGCCGGGACGGCTAACTATGGCTACACCTTC
TRBV7-9	TRBD2	TRBJ2-3	-	CASNRRGADTQYF	TGTGCCAGCAACAGACGGGGGGCAGATACGCAGTATTTT
TRBV30	TRBD2	TRBJ2-3	-	CACPVAGRGTSTDTQYF	TGTGCCTGTCCCGTGGCGGGGCGGGGGACTAGCACAGATACGCAGTATTTT
TRBV7-9	-	TRBJ2-5	-	CASSPGASTETQYF	TGTGCCAGCAGCCCAGGGGCCTCTACGGAGACCCAGTACTTC
TRBV28	-	TRBJ1-2	-	CASSLRAAVGNYGYTF	TGTGCCAGCAGTTTACGGGCGGCAGTGGGTAACTATGGCTACACCTTC
TRBV2	-	TRBJ1-5	-	CASSPRSNQPQHF	TGTGCCTCATCACCCCGTAGCAATCAGCCCCAGCATTTT
TRBV6-2/TRBV6-3	-	TRBJ2-5	-	CASSDGLRDFQETQYF	TGTGCCAGCAGTGACGGGCTGAGGGACTTCCAAGAGACCCAGTACTTC
TRBV11-3	-	TRBJ2-5	-	CASSRRGQETQYF	TGTGCCAGCAGCCGGAGGGGGCAGGAGACCCAGTACTTC
TRBV18	-	TRBJ2-5	-	CASSTLASRQETQYF	TGTGCCAGCTCGACTCTCGCCAGCAGACAAGAGACCCAGTACTTC